This is a list of T cell receptor beta chains from one sample in a study of T-cell reconstitution after alpha-beta-depleted transplantation in children. TCRdb redid the calling of the PCR reads with MiXCR, one entry per CDR3 protein. The data show about 870,000 distinct CDR3 sequences, less than 20% seen once. Specimen: PBMCs, mostly from graft donor cells, collected 360 days after TCRalphabeta/CD19-depleted stem cell transplant. These receptors were taken from a male patient aged 10-17 years who had a stem cell transplant for acute lymphoblastic leukemia, so the T cells may come from the graft donor. CDR3s include the opening cysteine and the closing phenylalanine or tryptophan. Each record gives: V gene, D gene, CDR3 protein. D genes are given only for firm matches.

v_call: TRBV5-1; d_call: -; cdr3_aa: CASSYGTESTDTQYF
v_call: TRBV2; d_call: -; cdr3_aa: CASKLFSNQPQHF
v_call: TRBV5-1; d_call: -; cdr3_aa: CASSLAVDTDTQYF
v_call: TRBV2; d_call: -; cdr3_aa: CASSEAGVGVDGEAFF
v_call: TRBV11-2; d_call: -; cdr3_aa: CASSSHRAKNIQYF
v_call: TRBV28; d_call: TRBD1; cdr3_aa: CASTRTGEVVFAKNIQYF
v_call: TRBV5-5; d_call: -; cdr3_aa: CASSLLLNTNTGELFF
v_call: TRBV20-1; d_call: -; cdr3_aa: CSARGVGTNVLTF
v_call: TRBV6-1; d_call: -; cdr3_aa: CASRKDAGELFF
v_call: TRBV7-2; d_call: -; cdr3_aa: CASSTRTGYNEQFF
v_call: TRBV20-1; d_call: TRBD2; cdr3_aa: CSASRGDSYNEQFF
v_call: TRBV20-1; d_call: TRBD2; cdr3_aa: CSASGSSGYGTDTQYF
v_call: TRBV27; d_call: -; cdr3_aa: CASSRGGFYEQYF
v_call: TRBV24-1; d_call: -; cdr3_aa: CATTEGRPPYEQYF
v_call: TRBV5-1; d_call: -; cdr3_aa: CASSLQGPNSYEQYF
v_call: TRBV5-5; d_call: -; cdr3_aa: CASSGWDLLREQYF
v_call: TRBV12-3/TRBV12-4; d_call: -; cdr3_aa: CASSSTYGYTF